A selection of T cell receptor beta chains follows, all from one sample in a study of cytomegalovirus exposure and HLA in healthy donors. Sequencing was performed with immunoSEQ multiplex PCR; in TCRdb, only in-frame clones are kept and a portion is missing. The sample shows around 54,000 clones, about three quarters of them seen only once. The specimen was PBMCs. These TCRs come from a man between 25 and 39 years old in good health and CMV-seropositive. CDR3s include the opening cysteine and the closing phenylalanine or tryptophan. D genes are given only for firm matches. Expanded clones are given a class, and other clones once, few, many or no size at all.

V gene	clone size	J gene	D gene	CDR3 DNA	CDR3 protein
TRBV18	few	TRBJ1-2	.	TGTGCCAGCTCTCCCCCGGACGGGCAGAGGAGGGGCTATGGCTACACCTTC	CASSPPDGQRRGYGYTF
TRBV6-1	.	TRBJ2-7	TRBD2	TGTGCCAGCAGTTGGGGGAGGGTCCACGAGCAGTACTTC	CASSWGRVHEQYF
TRBV9	.	TRBJ1-6	.	TGTGCCAGCAGAGGAAACGAGGGGGTAAAATCACCCCTCCACTTT	CASRGNEGVKSPLHF
TRBV9	.	TRBJ2-5	TRBD2	TGTGCCAGCGCGAGGGGAGGGATGTCAGAGACCCAGTACTTC	CASARGGMSETQYF
TRBV5-1	.	TRBJ2-2	.	TGCGCCAGCAGCTTTCCGGGACTTCAAGCCGGGGAGCTGTTTTTT	CASSFPGLQAGELFF
TRBV19	once	TRBJ1-5	TRBD1	TGTGCCAGTAGTACGACAGGGTCCGGGCAGCCCCAGCATTTT	CASSTTGSGQPQHF
TRBV7-3	.	TRBJ2-1	TRBD1	TGTGCCAGCAGCGAGACAGGGGACGGCTACAATGAGCAGTTCTTC	CASSETGDGYNEQFF
TRBV4-2	.	TRBJ2-7	.	TGTGCCAGCAGCCAGGGTAGACTGGGCTACGAGCAGTACTTC	CASSQGRLGYEQYF
TRBV11-2	.	TRBJ1-2	TRBD1	TGTGCCAGCAGCTACTACGGACAGGGCCTCTATGGCTACACCTTC	CASSYYGQGLYGYTF
TRBV27	.	TRBJ2-7	.	TGTGCCAGCAGTTTATCTTACAGGGCTCCCTACGAGCAGTACTTC	CASSLSYRAPYEQYF
TRBV7-9	.	TRBJ2-6	TRBD1	TGTGCCAGCAGCTCTGGACAGGGGGGTTCTGGGGCCAACGTCCTGACTTTC	CASSSGQGGSGANVLTF
TRBV10-3	.	TRBJ2-3	.	TGTGCCATCACTGGAAGGGGGGGAAACACAGATACGCAGTATTTT	CAITGRGGNTDTQYF
TRBV27	.	TRBJ1-1	.	TGTGCCAGCAGTTCGATCAGGGGACCCAACACTGAAGCTTTCTTT	CASSSIRGPNTEAFF
TRBV21-1	.	TRBJ1-2	.	TGTGCCAGCAGCAAAGTCGAGACAAGGTGTAACGTTTATGGCTACACCTTC	CASSKVETRCNVYGYTF
TRBV21-1	few	TRBJ2-7	.	TGTGCCAGCAGCAAGCCCGCTCTAGCAGCTGGCTACGAGCAGTACTTC	CASSKPALAAGYEQYF
TRBV7-6	once	TRBJ1-5	.	TGTGCCAGCAGCTTAGGTACTGCAGGGATGAGCAATCAGCCCCAGCATTTT	CASSLGTAGMSNQPQHF
TRBV6-6	.	TRBJ1-2	.	TGTGCCAGCAGTGGTGGAGACTTTGGCTACACCTTC	CASSGGDFGYTF
TRBV6-1	.	TRBJ2-7	.	TGTGCCAGCAGTGAAGAGCCGCGAACCTACGAGCAGTACTTC	CASSEEPRTYEQYF
TRBV27	.	TRBJ2-2	TRBD1	TGTGCCAGCAGAAGGGACAGGGATGGGGGCGGGGAGCTGTTTTTT	CASRRDRDGGGELFF
TRBV4-1	few	TRBJ1-1	TRBD1	TGCGCCAGCAGCCAGGGGACAGACATGAACACTGAAGCTTTCTTT	CASSQGTDMNTEAFF
TRBV6-4	once	TRBJ2-3	.	TGTGCCAGCAGTGAAGCGGGCACAGATACGCAGTATTTT	CASSEAGTDTQYF
TRBV7-6	.	TRBJ1-2	.	TGTGCCAGCAGCGCGACAGGACAGCCACTCGCCTATGGCTACACCTTC	CASSATGQPLAYGYTF
TRBV27	.	TRBJ2-7	TRBD2	TGTGCCAGCAATCGCGGGGGGGCCCACGAGCAGTACTTC	CASNRGGAHEQYF
TRBV7-2	.	TRBJ1-1	.	TGTGCCAGCAGCTTAAACAGGGCCATGAACACTGAAGCTTTCTTT	CASSLNRAMNTEAFF
TRBV5-1	.	TRBJ1-1	.	TGCGCCAGCAGCCCCCTAACAGGGACTGAAGCTTTCTTT	CASSPLTGTEAFF
TRBV5-8	.	TRBJ2-2	.	TGTGCCAGCAGCTTACAGGGTCGAGGCACCGGGGAGCTGTTTTTT	CASSLQGRGTGELFF
TRBV4-1	.	TRBJ2-5	.	TGCGCCAGCAGCCAAACTCGCCGCGAGACCCAGTACTTC	CASSQTRRETQYF
TRBV6-5	once	TRBJ1-4	.	TGTGCCAGCAGTTACGGGGGGGCGACTAATGAAAAACTGTTTTTT	CASSYGGATNEKLFF
TRBV10-2	once	TRBJ2-4	TRBD2	TGCGCCACCTTCACCCCGACTAGCGGTAAAAACATTCAGTACTTC	CATFTPTSGKNIQYF
TRBV27	.	TRBJ2-7	.	TGTGCCAGCAGTTTAGGGGGGTCCGGGCTCCAGTCCTACGAGCAGTACTTC	CASSLGGSGLQSYEQYF
TRBV6-5	.	TRBJ2-7	TRBD2	TGTGCCAGCAGTCTTAGCGGGACCTCCTACGAGCAGTACTTC	CASSLSGTSYEQYF
TRBV11-1	.	TRBJ2-7	TRBD2	TGTGCCAGCAGCTTAGGGGGGGGAGCCTACGAGCAGTACTTC	CASSLGGGAYEQYF
TRBV5-1	.	TRBJ1-3	.	TGCGCCAGCAGCTTGGGGGGAATGCCCTTCACAGGGAAAGAAAGAAACACCATATATTTT	CASSLGGMPFTGKERNTIYF
TRBV9	once	TRBJ1-2	.	TGTGCCAGCAGCGAAGGACTGGCGGATGGCTACACCTTC	CASSEGLADGYTF
TRBV6-6	.	TRBJ2-5	.	TGTGCCAGCAGTTACGGACAGAGGGAGACCCAGTACTTC	CASSYGQRETQYF
TRBV6-5	once	TRBJ1-2	.	TGTGCCAGCAGTTTAACGACTGACTATGGCTACACCTTC	CASSLTTDYGYTF
TRBV30	.	TRBJ1-1	.	TGTGCCTGGAGTGTAGGATCTAAGGGGGTTCGAGCTTTCTTT	CAWSVGSKGVRAFF